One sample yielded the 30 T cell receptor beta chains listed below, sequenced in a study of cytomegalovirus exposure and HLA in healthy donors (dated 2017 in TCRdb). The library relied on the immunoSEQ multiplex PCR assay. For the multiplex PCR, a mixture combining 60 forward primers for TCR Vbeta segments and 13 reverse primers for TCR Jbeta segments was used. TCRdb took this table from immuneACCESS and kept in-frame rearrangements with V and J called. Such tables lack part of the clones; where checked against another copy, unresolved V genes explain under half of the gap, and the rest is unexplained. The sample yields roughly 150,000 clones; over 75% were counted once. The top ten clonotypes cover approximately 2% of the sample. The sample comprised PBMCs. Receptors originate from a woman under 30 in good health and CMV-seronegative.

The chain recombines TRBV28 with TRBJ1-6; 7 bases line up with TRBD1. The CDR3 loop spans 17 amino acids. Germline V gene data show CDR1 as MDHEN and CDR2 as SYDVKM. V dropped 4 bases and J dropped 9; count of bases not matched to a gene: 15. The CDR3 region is CASSSPPDRAQGSPLHF. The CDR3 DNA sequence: TGTGCCAGCAGTTCGCCCCCCGACAGGGCCCAGGGTTCACCCCTCCACTTT.

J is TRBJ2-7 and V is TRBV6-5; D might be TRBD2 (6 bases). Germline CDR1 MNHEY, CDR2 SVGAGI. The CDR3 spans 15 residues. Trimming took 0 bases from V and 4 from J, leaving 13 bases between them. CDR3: CASSYSRGSLYEQYF. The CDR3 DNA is TGTGCCAGCAGTTACTCACGGGGGTCTCTATACGAGCAGTACTTC.

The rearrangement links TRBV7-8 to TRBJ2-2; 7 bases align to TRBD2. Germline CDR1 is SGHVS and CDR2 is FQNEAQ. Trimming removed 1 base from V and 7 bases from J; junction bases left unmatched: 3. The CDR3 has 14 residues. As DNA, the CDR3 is TGTGCCAGCAGCTTAGGCGGGAGAGGCGGGGAGCTGTTTTTT. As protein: CASSLGGRGGELFF.

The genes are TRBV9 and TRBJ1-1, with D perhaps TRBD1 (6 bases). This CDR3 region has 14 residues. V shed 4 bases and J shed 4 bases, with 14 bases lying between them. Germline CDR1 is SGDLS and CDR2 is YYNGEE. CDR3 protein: CASSPRGSSTEAFF. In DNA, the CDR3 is TGTGCCAGCAGCCCCAGGGGCTCCAGCACTGAAGCTTTCTTT.

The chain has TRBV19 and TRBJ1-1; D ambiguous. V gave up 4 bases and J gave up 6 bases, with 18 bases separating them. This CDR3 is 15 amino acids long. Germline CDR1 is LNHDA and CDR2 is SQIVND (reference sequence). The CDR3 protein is CASSTAADGGPEAFF. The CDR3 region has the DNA TGTGCCAGTAGTACGGCGGCGGACGGAGGCCCTGAAGCTTTCTTT.

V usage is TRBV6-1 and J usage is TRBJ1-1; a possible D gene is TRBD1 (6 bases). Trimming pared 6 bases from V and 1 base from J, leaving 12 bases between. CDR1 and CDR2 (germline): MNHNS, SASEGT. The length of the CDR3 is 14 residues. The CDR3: CASRVGQSNTEAFF. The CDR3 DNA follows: TGTGCCAGCAGGGTAGGACAGTCGAACACTGAAGCTTTCTTT.

CDR3 protein: CASSLGRGTEQYF. Here the CDR3 DNA reads TGTGCCAGCAGTTTGGGTCGAGGCACGGAGCAGTACTTC. The chain carries TRBV28 and TRBJ2-7; D is uncertain. V lost 3 bases to trimming and J lost 7 bases, with 13 bases between them. Germline-derived CDR1 and CDR2 are MDHEN and SYDVKM. CDR3 length: 13 residues.

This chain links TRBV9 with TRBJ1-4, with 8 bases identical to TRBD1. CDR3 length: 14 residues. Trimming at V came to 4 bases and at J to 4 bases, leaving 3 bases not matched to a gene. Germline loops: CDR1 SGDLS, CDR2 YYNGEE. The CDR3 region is CASSRTGGNEKLFF. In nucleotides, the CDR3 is TGTGCCAGCAGCCGAACAGGGGGTAATGAAAAACTGTTTTTT.

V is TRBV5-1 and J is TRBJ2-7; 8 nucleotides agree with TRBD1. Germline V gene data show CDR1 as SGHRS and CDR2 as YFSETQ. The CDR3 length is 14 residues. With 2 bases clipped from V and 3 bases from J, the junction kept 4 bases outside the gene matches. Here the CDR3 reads CASSLSQGGYEQYF. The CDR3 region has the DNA TGCGCCAGCAGCTTATCACAGGGGGGCTACGAGCAGTACTTC.

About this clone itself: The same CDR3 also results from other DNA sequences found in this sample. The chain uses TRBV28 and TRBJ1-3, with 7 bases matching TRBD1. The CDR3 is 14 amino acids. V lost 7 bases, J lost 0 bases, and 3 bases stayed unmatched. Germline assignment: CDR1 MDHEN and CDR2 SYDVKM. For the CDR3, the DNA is TGTGCCAGCACCCCAGGGGGCTCTGGAAACACCATATATTTT. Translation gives CASTPGGSGNTIYF.

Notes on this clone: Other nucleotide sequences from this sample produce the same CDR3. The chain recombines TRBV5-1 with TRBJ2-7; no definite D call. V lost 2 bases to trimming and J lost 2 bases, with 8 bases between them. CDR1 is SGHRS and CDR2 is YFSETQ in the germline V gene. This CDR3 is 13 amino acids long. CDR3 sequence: CASSFSGAYEQYF. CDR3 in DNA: TGCGCCAGCAGCTTCTCAGGTGCCTACGAGCAGTACTTC.

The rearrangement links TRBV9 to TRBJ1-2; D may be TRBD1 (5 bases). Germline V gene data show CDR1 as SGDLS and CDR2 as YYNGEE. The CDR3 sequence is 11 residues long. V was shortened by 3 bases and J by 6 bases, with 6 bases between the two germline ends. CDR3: CASSARDGYTF. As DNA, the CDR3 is TGTGCCAGCAGCGCCAGGGATGGCTACACCTTC.

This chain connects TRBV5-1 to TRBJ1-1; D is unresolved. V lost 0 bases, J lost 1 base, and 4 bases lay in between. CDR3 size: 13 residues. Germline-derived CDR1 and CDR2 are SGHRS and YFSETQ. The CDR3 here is CASSLAWNTEAFF. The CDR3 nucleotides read TGCGCCAGCAGCTTGGCCTGGAACACTGAAGCTTTCTTT.

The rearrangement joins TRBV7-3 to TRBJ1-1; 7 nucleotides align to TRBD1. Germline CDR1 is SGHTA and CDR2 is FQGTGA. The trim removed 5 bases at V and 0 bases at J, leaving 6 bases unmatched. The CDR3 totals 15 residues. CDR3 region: CASSAQGGVNTEAFF. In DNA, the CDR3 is TGTGCCAGCAGCGCCCAGGGGGGCGTGAACACTGAAGCTTTCTTT.

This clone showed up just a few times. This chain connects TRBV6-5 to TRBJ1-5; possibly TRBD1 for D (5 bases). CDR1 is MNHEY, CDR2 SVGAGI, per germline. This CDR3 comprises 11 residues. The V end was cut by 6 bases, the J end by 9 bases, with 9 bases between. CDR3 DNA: TGTGCCAGCAGGGCGGGGGGGCCCCAGCATTTT. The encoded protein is CASRAGGPQHF.

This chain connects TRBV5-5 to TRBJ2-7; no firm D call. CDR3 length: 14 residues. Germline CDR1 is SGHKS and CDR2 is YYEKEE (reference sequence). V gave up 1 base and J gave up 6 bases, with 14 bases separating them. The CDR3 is CASSLKTTAGEQYF. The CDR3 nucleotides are TGTGCCAGCAGCTTGAAAACTACTGCCGGCGAGCAGTACTTC.

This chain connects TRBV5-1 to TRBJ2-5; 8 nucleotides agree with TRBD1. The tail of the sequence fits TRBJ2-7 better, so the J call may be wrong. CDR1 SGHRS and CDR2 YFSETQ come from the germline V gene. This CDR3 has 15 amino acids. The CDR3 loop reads CASSLGTGSSYEQYF. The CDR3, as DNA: TGCGCCAGCAGCCTAGGGACAGGCAGCTCCTACGAGCAGTACTTC.

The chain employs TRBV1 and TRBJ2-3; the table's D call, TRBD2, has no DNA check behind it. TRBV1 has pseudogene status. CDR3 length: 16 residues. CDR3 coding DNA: TGCACCAGCAGCCCGTATGTGAGCGGGGGCACAGATACGCAGTATTTT. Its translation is CTSSPYVSGGTDTQYF.

The CDR3 DNA sequence: TGTGCCAGCTCACCCCGGGACAGGGAAGAAGCTTTCTTT. Amino acids: CASSPRDREEAFF. V is TRBV18 and J is TRBJ1-1; TRBD1 matches at 9 bases. Losses at the gene ends were 3 bases for V and 8 bases for J; bases not matched to a gene: 4. The germline V gene encodes CDR1 KGHSH and CDR2 LQKENI. The CDR3 consists of 13 residues.

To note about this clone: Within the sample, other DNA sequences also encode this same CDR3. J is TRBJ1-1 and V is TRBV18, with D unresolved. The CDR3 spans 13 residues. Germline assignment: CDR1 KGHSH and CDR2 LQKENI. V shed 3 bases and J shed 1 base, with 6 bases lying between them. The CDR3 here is CASSPASNTEAFF. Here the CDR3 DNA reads TGTGCCAGCTCACCTGCGTCGAACACTGAAGCTTTCTTT.

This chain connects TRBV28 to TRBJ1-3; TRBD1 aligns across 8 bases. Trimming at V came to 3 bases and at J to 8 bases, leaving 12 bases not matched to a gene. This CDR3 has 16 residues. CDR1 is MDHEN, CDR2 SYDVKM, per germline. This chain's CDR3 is CASSFVLRGQRDTIYF. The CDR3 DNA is TGTGCCAGCAGTTTCGTCCTCAGGGGGCAGAGGGACACCATATATTTT.

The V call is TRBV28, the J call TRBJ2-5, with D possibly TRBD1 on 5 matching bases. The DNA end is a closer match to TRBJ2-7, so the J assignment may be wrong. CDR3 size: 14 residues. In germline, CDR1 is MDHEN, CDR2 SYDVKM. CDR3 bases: TGTGCCACCTCCCACGACAGCTCCTCCTACGAGCAGTACTTC. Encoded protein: CATSHDSSSYEQYF.

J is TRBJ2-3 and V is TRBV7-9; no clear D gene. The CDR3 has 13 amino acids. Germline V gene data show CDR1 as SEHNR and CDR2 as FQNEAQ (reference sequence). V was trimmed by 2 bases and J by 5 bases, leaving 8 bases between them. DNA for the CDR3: TGTGCCAGCAGCTTAATGGCAAGAGATACGCAGTATTTT. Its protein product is CASSLMARDTQYF. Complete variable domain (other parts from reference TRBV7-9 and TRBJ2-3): DTGVSQNPRHKITKRGQNVTFRCDPISEHNRLYWYRQTLGQGPEFLTYFQNEAQLEKSRLLSDRFSAERPKGSFSTLEIQRTEQGDSAMYLCASSLMARDTQYFGPGTRLTVL.

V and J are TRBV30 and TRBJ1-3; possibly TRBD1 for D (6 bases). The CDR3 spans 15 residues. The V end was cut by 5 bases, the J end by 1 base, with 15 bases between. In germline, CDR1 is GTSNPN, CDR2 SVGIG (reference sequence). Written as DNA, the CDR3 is TGTGCCTGGGGTCGTTTAGGGGGATCTGGAAACACCATATATTTT. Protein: CAWGRLGGSGNTIYF. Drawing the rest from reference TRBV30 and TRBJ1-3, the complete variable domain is SQTIHQWPATLVQPVGSPLSLECTVEGTSNPNLYWYRQAAGRGLQLLFYSVGIGQISSEVPQNLSASRPQDRQFILSSKKLLLSDSGFYLCAWGRLGGSGNTIYFGEGSWLTVV.

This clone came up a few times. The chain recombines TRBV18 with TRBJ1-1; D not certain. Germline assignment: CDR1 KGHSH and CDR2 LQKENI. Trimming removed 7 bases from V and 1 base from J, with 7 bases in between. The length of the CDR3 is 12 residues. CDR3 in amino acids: CASLQRNTEAFF. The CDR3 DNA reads TGTGCCAGCTTACAGAGGAACACTGAAGCTTTCTTT.

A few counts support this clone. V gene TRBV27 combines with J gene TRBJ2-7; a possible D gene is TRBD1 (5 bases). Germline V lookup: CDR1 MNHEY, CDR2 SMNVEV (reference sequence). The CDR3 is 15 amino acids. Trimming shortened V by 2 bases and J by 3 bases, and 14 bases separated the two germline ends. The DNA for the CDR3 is TGTGCCAGCAGTTTAATGTCAGGGCCCAACTACGAGCAGTACTTC. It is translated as CASSLMSGPNYEQYF.

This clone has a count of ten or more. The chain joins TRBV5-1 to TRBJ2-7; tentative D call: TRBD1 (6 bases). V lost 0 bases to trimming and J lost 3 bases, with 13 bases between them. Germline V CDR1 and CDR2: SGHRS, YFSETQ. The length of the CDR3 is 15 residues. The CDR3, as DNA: TGCGCCAGCAGCTTGGGACAGGCCGGTTACTACGAGCAGTACTTC. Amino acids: CASSLGQAGYYEQYF.

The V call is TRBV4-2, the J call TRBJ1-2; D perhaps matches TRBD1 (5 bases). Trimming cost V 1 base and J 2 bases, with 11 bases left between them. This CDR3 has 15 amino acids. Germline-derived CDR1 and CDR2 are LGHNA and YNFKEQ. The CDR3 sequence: CASSQAPGINYGYTF. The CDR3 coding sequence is TGTGCCAGCAGCCAAGCCCCAGGGATAAACTATGGCTACACCTTC.

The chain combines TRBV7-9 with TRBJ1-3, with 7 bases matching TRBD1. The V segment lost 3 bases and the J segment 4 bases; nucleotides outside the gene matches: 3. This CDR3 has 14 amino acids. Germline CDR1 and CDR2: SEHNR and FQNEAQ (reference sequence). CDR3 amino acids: CASSLTGTGNTIYF. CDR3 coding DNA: TGTGCCAGCAGCTTGACAGGGACCGGAAACACCATATATTTT.

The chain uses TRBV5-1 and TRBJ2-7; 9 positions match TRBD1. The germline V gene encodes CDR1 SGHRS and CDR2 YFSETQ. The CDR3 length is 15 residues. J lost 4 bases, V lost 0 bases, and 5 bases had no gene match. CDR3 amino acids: CASSLEQGAGYEQYF. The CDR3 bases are TGCGCCAGCAGCTTGGAACAGGGGGCAGGGTACGAGCAGTACTTC.